Presented here are 8 T cell receptor beta chains from one specimen sequenced in a study of cytomegalovirus exposure and HLA in healthy donors (dated by TCRdb to about 2017). The protocol used for the library was the immunoSEQ multiplex PCR assay. Here the immuneACCESS table is served through TCRdb, limited to in-frame sequences with V and J called. Missing clones are a known gap in these copies; in checked studies unresolved V genes cover under half, and the rest lacks a known reason. The sample data list over 150,000 clones, and 95% to 97% of these were observed just once. The ten biggest clones cover 0.8% to 1% of the sample. Source material: PBMCs. Every receptor here comes from a woman aged 18-35 years in good health and CMV-seronegative.

This sequence joins TRBV9 and TRBJ2-2, with 7 bases matching TRBD2. The CDR3 has 14 residues. V shed 3 bases and J 4 bases; nucleotides not matched to a gene: 3. Germline V CDR1 and CDR2: SGDLS, YYNGEE. The chain's CDR3 is CASSGRLATGELFF. DNA of the CDR3: TGTGCCAGCAGCGGAAGACTAGCCACCGGGGAGCTGTTTTTT.

This clone showed up just a few times. The chain has TRBV29-1 and TRBJ2-4; a weak D match, TRBD2 (6 bases). The CDR3 runs to 11 residues. The V gene's germline CDR1 is SQVTM and CDR2 ANQGSEA. The V end lost 2 bases, the J end lost 11 bases, and 10 bases lay between the germline ends. The CDR3 loop is CSVEWDFVQYF. Written as DNA, the CDR3 is TGCAGCGTTGAATGGGACTTCGTTCAGTACTTC.

The chain joins TRBV19 to TRBJ1-2, with D perhaps matching TRBD1 (5 bases). The CDR3 runs 15 residues. Trimming took 4 bases from V and 4 from J, leaving 16 bases between them. Germline values: CDR1 LNHDA, CDR2 SQIVND (reference sequence). CDR3 DNA sequence: TGTGCCAGTAGTACTCCCTGGGGGGACGGCTATGGCTACACCTTC. Encoded protein: CASSTPWGDGYGYTF.

V gene TRBV19 combines with J gene TRBJ2-1; D unclear. The CDR3 has 12 residues. CDR1 is LNHDA, CDR2 SQIVND, per germline (reference sequence). V lost 3 bases and J lost 6, with 6 bases in between. The CDR3 is CASSMGLNEQFF. The CDR3, as DNA: TGTGCCAGTAGTATGGGCCTCAATGAGCAGTTCTTC.

The V call is TRBV19, the J call TRBJ2-3; D perhaps matches TRBD1 (6 bases). The CDR3 runs 16 residues. V was pared by 5 bases and J by 1 base, with 16 bases between. Germline values: CDR1 LNHDA, CDR2 SQIVND (reference sequence). Here the CDR3 DNA reads TGTGCCAGTAGTTCTTACCGAGCAGGGGGCACAGATACGCAGTATTTT. This translates into CASSSYRAGGTDTQYF. Filled out from reference TRBV19 and TRBJ2-3, the complete variable domain reads DGGITQSPKYLFRKEGQNVTLSCEQNLNHDAMYWYRQDPGQGLRLIYYSQIVNDFQKGDIAEGYSVSREKKESFPLTVTSAQKNPTAFYLCASSSYRAGGTDTQYFGPGTRLTVL.

V and J are TRBV18 and TRBJ2-7; D ambiguous. The CDR3 totals 13 residues. Deletions cut 5 bases from V and 1 base from J, with 9 bases between. CDR1 and CDR2 (germline): KGHSH, LQKENI. The CDR3: CASSTQSSYEQYF. CDR3 DNA: TGTGCCAGCTCAACGCAGTCGTCCTACGAGCAGTACTTC. Full variable domain (remainder filled in from reference TRBV18 and TRBJ2-7): NAGVMQNPRHLVRRRGQEARLRCSPMKGHSHVYWYRQLPEEGLKFMVYLQKENIIDESGMPKERFSAEFPKEGPSILRIQQVVRGDSAAYFCASSTQSSYEQYFGPGTRLTVT.

The V and J genes are TRBV27 and TRBJ1-5, with unresolved D. The CDR3 runs to 13 residues. Trimming stripped 1 base from V and 8 bases from J, with 9 bases between. Germline V gene lookup returns CDR1 MNHEY and CDR2 SMNVEV (reference sequence). The DNA of the CDR3 is TGTGCCAGCAGTTTATTGGCCCAGGAGCCCCAGCATTTT. Translated, it gives CASSLLAQEPQHF.

V and J are TRBV9 and TRBJ2-1, with 7 bases identical to TRBD1. V gave up 3 bases and J gave up 10 bases; unmatched junction bases: 13. The CDR3 covers 15 residues. The germline gives CDR1 SGDLS, CDR2 YYNGEE. The CDR3: CASSDNTNRGGEQFF. For the CDR3, the DNA is TGTGCCAGCAGCGACAACACAAACAGGGGCGGAGAGCAGTTCTTC.